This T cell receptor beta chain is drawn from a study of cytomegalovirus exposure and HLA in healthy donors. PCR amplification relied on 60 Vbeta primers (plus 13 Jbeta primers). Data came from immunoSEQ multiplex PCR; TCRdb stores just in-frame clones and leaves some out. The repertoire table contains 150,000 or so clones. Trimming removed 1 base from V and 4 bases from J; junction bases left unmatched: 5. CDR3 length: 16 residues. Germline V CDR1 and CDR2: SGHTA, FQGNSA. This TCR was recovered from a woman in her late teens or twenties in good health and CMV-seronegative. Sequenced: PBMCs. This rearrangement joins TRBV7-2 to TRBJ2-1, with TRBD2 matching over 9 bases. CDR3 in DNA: TGTGCCAGCAGCTTAGTCCCTAGCGGGGCTTACAATGAGCAGTTCTTC. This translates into CASSLVPSGAYNEQFF.